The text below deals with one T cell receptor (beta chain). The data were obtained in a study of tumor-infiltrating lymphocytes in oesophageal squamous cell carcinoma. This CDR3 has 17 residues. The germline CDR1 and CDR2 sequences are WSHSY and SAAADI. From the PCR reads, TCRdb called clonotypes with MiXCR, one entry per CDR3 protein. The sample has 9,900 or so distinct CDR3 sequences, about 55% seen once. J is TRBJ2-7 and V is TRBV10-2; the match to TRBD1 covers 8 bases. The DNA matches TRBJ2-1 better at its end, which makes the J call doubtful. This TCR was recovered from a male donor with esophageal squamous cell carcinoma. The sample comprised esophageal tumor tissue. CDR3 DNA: TGCGCCAGCAGAGGGACAGGTGGGGTTGGGTCCTACAATGAGCAGTTCTTC. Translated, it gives CASRGTGGVGSYNEQFF.